This TCR beta chain was identified during a study of blood T cell repertoires in COVID-19. Study-wide background: Spain, Italy and the United States supplied samples that represented acute and convalescent COVID-19.

CDR3 length equals 16 residues. CDR1 and CDR2 from the germline V gene are SGHRS and YFSETQ. J gave up 3 bases and V 3 bases, and 8 bases lay outside the gene matches. TCRdb's copy holds only in-frame clones and misses some; the assay was immunoSEQ multiplex PCR. The sample holds approximately 100,000 clones, 85% seen once. The specimen sequenced was peripheral blood. This rearrangement joins TRBV5-1 to TRBJ2-3; TRBD1 matches 9 bases. The TCR was taken from an elderly man with acute or convalescent COVID-19. CDR3 amino acids: CASSSKQGARTDTQYF. The CDR3 DNA sequence: TGCGCCAGCAGCTCTAAACAGGGGGCGAGGACAGATACGCAGTATTTT.